Listed below are T cell receptor beta chains from one sample, sequenced in a study of PD-L1 blockade in urothelial cancer. The method was immunoSEQ multiplex PCR; TCRdb's version includes in-frame clones alone and lacks a portion of them. The sample includes about 74,000 clones, under 90% of them seen just once. Source: PBMCs, taken around atezolizumab (anti-PD-L1) treatment. These receptors were taken from a man in his sixties or seventies with urothelial cancer. Each CDR3 is given with its conserved first and last residue.

TRBV10-1,CASSLGTGSQETQYF
TRBV6-1,CASKTGSVRNEQFF
TRBV7-9,CASTNFRGRIEQYF
TRBV7-6,CASSSTSLTYNEQFF
TRBV27,CASRQGNYGYTF
TRBV27,CASSLEAWGNQPQHF
TRBV15,CATSGRTGTGRTDTQYF
TRBV27,CASRRQGPGANVLTF
TRBV28,CASRFRSYGYTF
TRBV11-2,CASTPGMEYEQYF
TRBV7-2,CASSLRPAGGNGEQFF
TRBV4-2,CASSLVAGEINNEQFF
TRBV25-1,CASSSDGRGEKLFF